This T cell receptor beta chain appears in the sequencing data of a study of T cell responses to AZD1222 COVID-19 vaccine. General study results and limits: Mapped onto spike, vaccine-associated CD4 TCRs spanned it and were dominant at 160-218 and 743-854. It was only a handful of AZD1222 recipients who were seropositive at baseline. The study reported that nearly half of spike-specific TCRs target unmutated variant regions. Donors in the cohort were predominantly white British and more often female, and clonal diversity was possibly underestimated.

Only a few counts were recorded for this clone. The antigen remains undetermined. Unmatched junction bases numbered 8, after V lost 6 bases and J lost 7 bases. The CDR3 sequence is 14 residues long. Per germline, CDR1 MDHEN and CDR2 SYDVKM. Generated by immunoSEQ multiplex PCR, the TCRdb table keeps only in-frame clones and is missing some. This sample carries over 85,000 clones, about 90% of them seen once, and the ten largest clones take about 16%. This TCR was sampled from an adult who received the AZD1222 COVID-19 vaccine. Sequencing was performed on peripheral blood, taken 28 days after the second AZD1222 dose. The chain employs TRBV28 and TRBJ1-4; 7 bases map to TRBD1. CDR3 in DNA: TGTGCCAGCAGCTCCGGGACAGTCTTTGAAAAACTGTTTTTT. Protein: CASSSGTVFEKLFF.